This entry features one T cell receptor beta chain sequence. Its matching antigen is unknown. A second 7 to 11 cycle PCR used barcoded and J-beta primers. TCRdb independently ran MiXCR on the 5' RACE reads; one entry per CDR3 protein. The sample lists about 650,000 distinct CDR3 sequences, 52% occurring once. Germline V gene sequence: CDR1 KGHSH, CDR2 LQKENI. V shed 8 bases and J shed 2 bases, with 15 bases lying between them. The CDR3 consists of 14 residues. These data belong to a study of blood T cells in healthy people across ages. General study points: Investigators treated diversity estimates from one million T cells as underestimates.

The sample was blood. The clonotype was recovered from a woman of 80 years or more in good health. This chain joins TRBV18 and TRBJ2-5, with D possibly TRBD2 on 5 matching bases. CDR3 bases: TGTGCCAGCACGGAACGAGCGGTGCAAGAGACCCAGTACTTC. Translation gives CASTERAVQETQYF.